The source of this T cell receptor (beta chain) is a study of T cell repertoires in cytomegalovirus infection. Study details: It was recently identified HLA-C-restricted and well-studied HLA-B-restricted CMV epitopes that the study used. General study points: Cumulated frequencies of public TCR beta families served to identify carriers of CMV plus the relevant HLA.

CDR1 LGHNA and CDR2 YNFKEQ come from the germline V gene. The CDR3 loop spans 15 amino acids. V lost 4 bases to trimming and J lost 6 bases, with 18 bases between them. Via MiXCR, TCRdb re-called the reads, giving one row per CDR3 protein. The data hold about 900,000 distinct CDR3 sequences, with around 32% observed a single time. This clonotype has a handful of counts. Its specificity is not known. This clonotype originated in a human donor in good health (CMV status not recorded). Some clones in this sample may be carry-over from other donors' samples. The source was cultured CD8+ T cells from PBMCs, collected from culture after CMV antigen stimulation. This chain uses TRBV4-2 with TRBJ1-1; D unresolved. In DNA, the CDR3 is TGTGCCAGCAGCCCCTACCCCGATCGGATCTCTGAAGCTTTCTTT. Translation gives CASSPYPDRISEAFF.